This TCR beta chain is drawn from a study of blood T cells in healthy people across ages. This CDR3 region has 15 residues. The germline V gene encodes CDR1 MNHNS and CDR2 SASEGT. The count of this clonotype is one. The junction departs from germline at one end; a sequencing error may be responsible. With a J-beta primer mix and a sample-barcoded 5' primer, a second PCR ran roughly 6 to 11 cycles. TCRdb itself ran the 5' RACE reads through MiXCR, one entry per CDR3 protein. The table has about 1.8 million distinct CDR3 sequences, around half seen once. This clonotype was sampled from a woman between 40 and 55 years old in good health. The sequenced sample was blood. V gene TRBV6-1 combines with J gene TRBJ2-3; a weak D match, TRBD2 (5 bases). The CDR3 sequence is CASSEAGLSTDTRYF. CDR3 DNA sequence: TGTGCCAGCAGTGAAGCTGGACTCAGCACAGATACGCGGTATTTT.